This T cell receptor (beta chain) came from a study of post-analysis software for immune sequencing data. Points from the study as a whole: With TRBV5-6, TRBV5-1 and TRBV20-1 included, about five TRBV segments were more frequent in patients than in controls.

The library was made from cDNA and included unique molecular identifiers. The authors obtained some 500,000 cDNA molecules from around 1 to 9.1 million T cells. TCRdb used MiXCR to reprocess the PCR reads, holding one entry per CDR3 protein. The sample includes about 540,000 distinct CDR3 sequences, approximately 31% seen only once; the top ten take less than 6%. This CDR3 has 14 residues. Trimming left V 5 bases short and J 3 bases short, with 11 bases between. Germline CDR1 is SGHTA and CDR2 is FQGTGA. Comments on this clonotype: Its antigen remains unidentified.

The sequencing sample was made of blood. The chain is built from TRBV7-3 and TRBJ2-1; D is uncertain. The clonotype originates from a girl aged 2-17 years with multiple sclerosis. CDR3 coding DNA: TGTGCCAGCAGCCCCATGGGAAACTACAATGAGCAGTTCTTC. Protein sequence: CASSPMGNYNEQFF. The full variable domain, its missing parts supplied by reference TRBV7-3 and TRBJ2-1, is GAGVSQTPSNKVTEKGKYVELRCDPISGHTALYWYRQSLGQGPEFLIYFQGTGAADDSGLPNDRFFAVRPEGSVSTLKIQRTERGDSAVYLCASSPMGNYNEQFFGPGTRLTVL.